This TCR beta chain emerged from a study of Graves' ophthalmopathy and Graves' hyperthyroidism. Of note for this clonotype: Antigen specificity is unknown.

This CDR3 region has 16 residues. V was pared by 6 bases and J by 8 bases, with 13 bases of the junction left unmatched. Amplification of the TCR beta CDR3 regions used RNA transcripts (as template). First-round RT-PCR employed HTBI primers, with a second-round multiplex PCR after it. TCRdb called the multiplex PCR reads again in MiXCR, with one record for every CDR3 protein. This table has roughly 1.1 million distinct CDR3 sequences, approximately 35% appearing once. Study outcomes and limitations: The model predicted progression of ophthalmopathy with a sensitivity of roughly 65%, and its specificity was about 72%.

The diagnostic workup employed clinical symptoms, serum thyroxine, TRAb, thyroid ultrasound and orbital computed tomography. The clonotype was recovered from an adult man with Graves' hyperthyroidism. The source material was peripheral blood or thyroid tissue (not recorded which). This chain joins TRBV12-3 or TRBV12-4 and TRBJ2-2, with 9 positions matching TRBD2. The CDR3 region has the DNA TGTGCCAGCAGACCCGGGACTAGCCGCCGCGGGGGGGAGCTGTTTTTT. Its protein product is CASRPGTSRRGGELFF.